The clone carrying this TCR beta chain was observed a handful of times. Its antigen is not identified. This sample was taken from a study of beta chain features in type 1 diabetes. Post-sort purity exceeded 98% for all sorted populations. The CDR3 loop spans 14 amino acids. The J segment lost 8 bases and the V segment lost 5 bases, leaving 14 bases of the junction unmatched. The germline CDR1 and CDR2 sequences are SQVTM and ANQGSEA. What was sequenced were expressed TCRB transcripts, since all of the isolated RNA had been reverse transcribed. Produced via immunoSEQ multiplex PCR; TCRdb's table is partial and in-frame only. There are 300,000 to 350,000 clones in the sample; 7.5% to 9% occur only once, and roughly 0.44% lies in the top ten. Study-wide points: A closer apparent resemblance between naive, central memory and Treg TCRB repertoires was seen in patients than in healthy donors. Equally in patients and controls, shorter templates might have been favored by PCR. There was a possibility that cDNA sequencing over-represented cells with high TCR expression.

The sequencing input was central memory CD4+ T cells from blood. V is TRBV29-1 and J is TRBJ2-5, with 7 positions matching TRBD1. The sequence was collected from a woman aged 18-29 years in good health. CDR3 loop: CSVLDREYKSTQYF. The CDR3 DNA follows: TGCAGCGTTCTCGACAGGGAGTATAAGAGTACCCAGTACTTC. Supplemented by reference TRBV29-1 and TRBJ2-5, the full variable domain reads SAVISQKPSRDICQRGTSLTIQCQVDSQVTMMFWYRQQPGQSLTLIATANQGSEATYESGFVIDKFPISRPNLTFSTLTVSNMSPEDSSIYLCSVLDREYKSTQYFGPGTRLLVL.